These 19 T cell receptor beta chains were sequenced from one sample in a study of technical replicates of blood from several donors. Produced via immunoSEQ multiplex PCR; TCRdb's table is partial and in-frame only. Of around 56,000 clones detected, roughly 96% appear once; the ten largest clones hold roughly 3.1%. The sample consisted of PBMCs. The receptor source for this set is a human donor in good health. Some clones in this sample may be carry-over from other donors' samples.

The CDR3, as DNA: TGTGCCAGCAGCCCAGACTCCTATAATTCACCCCTCCACTTT. Its protein product is CASSPDSYNSPLHF. The chain links TRBV7-9 to TRBJ1-6; D remains unclear. Between the trimmed V and J ends, which lost 5 bases and 0 bases, there was a span of 5 bases. The CDR3 is 14 amino acids. Germline values: CDR1 SEHNR, CDR2 FQNEAQ (reference sequence).

The genes are TRBV25-1 and TRBJ1-1, with D tentatively TRBD1 (5 bases). The CDR3 sequence is 15 residues long. Per germline, CDR1 MGHDK and CDR2 SYGVNS. V lost 5 bases to trimming and J lost 10 bases, with 23 bases between them. The CDR3 protein is CASSTWGVSTSGAFF. CDR3 nucleotide sequence: TGTGCCAGCAGTACATGGGGGGTATCGACTTCGGGAGCTTTCTTT.

The sample holds one count of this clone. The chain couples TRBV6-1 to TRBJ2-1; 11 nucleotides line up with TRBD2. With 2 bases clipped from V and 5 bases from J, the junction kept 2 bases outside the gene matches. CDR3 length equals 15 residues. CDR1 MNHNS and CDR2 SASEGT come from the germline V gene. This CDR3 is CASSERLAGNNEQFF. Here the CDR3 DNA reads TGTGCCAGCAGTGAACGACTAGCGGGGAACAATGAGCAGTTCTTC.

The chain links TRBV9 to TRBJ2-3; 9 bases match TRBD1. J gave up 1 base and V 3 bases, and 6 bases lay outside the gene matches. This CDR3 spans 16 amino acids. Germline V gene sequence: CDR1 SGDLS, CDR2 YYNGEE. Written as DNA, the CDR3 is TGTGCCAGCAGCGCGACGTGGGACAGGGGCACAGATACGCAGTATTTT. Residues: CASSATWDRGTDTQYF.

V is TRBV5-1 and J is TRBJ2-7; 8 positions agree with TRBD2. Per germline, CDR1 SGHRS and CDR2 YFSETQ. The CDR3 covers 14 residues. J lost 3 bases, V lost 5 bases, and 7 bases had no gene match. Here the CDR3 DNA reads TGCGCCAGCAGGTATCGACTAGCGCACTACGAGCAGTACTTC. Protein sequence: CASRYRLAHYEQYF.

The CDR3 is CASSEWGTGPVEGYTF. Here the CDR3 DNA reads TGTGCCAGCAGTGAATGGGGGACAGGGCCGGTAGAGGGCTACACCTTC. The rearrangement joins TRBV6-1 to TRBJ1-2; 9 bases align to TRBD1. V trimming: 2 bases; J trimming: 8 bases; junction bases outside the gene matches: 12. Germline V gene sequence: CDR1 MNHNS, CDR2 SASEGT. The CDR3 runs 16 residues.

This rearrangement joins TRBV10-3 to TRBJ2-7; the match to TRBD1 covers 8 bases. This CDR3 spans 14 amino acids. Trimming at V came to 5 bases and at J to 6 bases, leaving 9 bases not matched to a gene. CDR1 is ENHRY, CDR2 SYGVKD, per germline. CDR3 loop: CAISTQGVGGEQYF. In DNA, the CDR3 is TGTGCCATCAGTACACAGGGGGTGGGTGGCGAGCAGTACTTC.

The CDR3 spells CASSPPRETEAFF. DNA of the CDR3: TGTGCCAGCAGCCCCCCCCGAGAGACTGAAGCTTTCTTT. The chain couples TRBV7-9 to TRBJ1-1; D is unclear. The CDR3 is 13 residues long. Germline CDR1 and CDR2: SEHNR and FQNEAQ (reference sequence). Trimming shortened V by 5 bases and J by 5 bases, and 12 bases separated the two germline ends.

This clone showed up just a few times. The chain carries TRBV11-2 and TRBJ1-3; a weak D match, TRBD1 (5 bases). Germline loops: CDR1 SGHAT, CDR2 FQNNGV. There are 16 residues in the CDR3. V was clipped by 7 bases and J by 0 bases, with 16 bases between them. CDR3 amino acids: CASTEWGGLSGNTIYF. The CDR3 nucleotides are TGTGCCAGCACCGAGTGGGGGGGACTCTCTGGAAACACCATATATTTT.

This sequence joins TRBV7-2 and TRBJ1-4; D possibly corresponds to TRBD1 (5 bases). The length of the CDR3 is 18 residues. Germline V gene sequence: CDR1 SGHTA, CDR2 FQGNSA. V gave up 5 bases and J gave up 3 bases, with 22 bases separating them. The CDR3 DNA sequence: TGTGCCAGCAGCAACGTCCCGAGAGGCGTCAGGGCTAATGAAAAACTGTTTTTT. This sequence encodes CASSNVPRGVRANEKLFF.

This chain links TRBV13 with TRBJ1-2, with 10 nucleotides matching TRBD1. CDR1 is PRHDT and CDR2 is FYEKMQ in the germline V gene (reference sequence). This CDR3 contains 14 residues. V lost 5 bases and J lost 3; bases outside the gene matches: 3. CDR3 bases: TGTGCCAGCAGCCAGGGGACAGGGGACTATGGCTACACCTTC. This encodes CASSQGTGDYGYTF. The variable domain in full, with the rest retrieved from reference TRBV13 and TRBJ1-2, is AAGVIQSPRHLIKEKRETATLKCYPIPRHDTVYWYQQGPGQDPQFLISFYEKMQSDKGSIPDRFSAQQFSDYHSELNMSSLELGDSALYFCASSQGTGDYGYTFGSGTRLTVV.

V usage is TRBV4-3 and J usage is TRBJ1-5; unclear D gene. The CDR3 covers 16 residues. Per germline, CDR1 LGHNA and CDR2 YSLEER. Trimming stripped 0 bases from V and 0 bases from J, with 9 bases between. The CDR3 bases are TGCGCCAGCAGCCAAGATCGGTATCCTAGCAATCAGCCCCAGCATTTT. This codes for CASSQDRYPSNQPQHF.

The rearrangement uses TRBV18 and TRBJ2-3; D remains unclear. The V end was cut by 5 bases, the J end by 0 bases, with 6 bases between. The CDR3 is 13 residues long. Germline values: CDR1 KGHSH, CDR2 LQKENI. CDR3 in amino acids: CASSFSSTDTQYF. CDR3 coding DNA: TGTGCCAGCTCATTTTCTAGCACAGATACGCAGTATTTT.

This chain joins TRBV19 and TRBJ1-5; D is unresolved. V was trimmed by 3 bases and J by 0 bases, leaving 9 bases between them. Germline loops: CDR1 LNHDA, CDR2 SQIVND (reference sequence). The CDR3 loop spans 15 amino acids. CDR3 sequence reads: CASSITGYSNQPQHF. The CDR3 DNA sequence: TGTGCCAGTAGTATCACCGGGTATAGCAATCAGCCCCAGCATTTT.

This clone was recorded once. The gene calls are TRBV4-2 and TRBJ2-7, with 8 positions matching TRBD2. There are 15 residues in the CDR3. Germline values: CDR1 LGHNA, CDR2 YNFKEQ. J lost 6 bases, V lost 0 bases, and 7 bases had no gene match. The CDR3 is CASSQEEAGVFEQYF. CDR3 in DNA: TGTGCCAGCAGCCAAGAGGAAGCGGGAGTTTTCGAGCAGTACTTC.

This sequence joins TRBV5-8 and TRBJ1-5, with 11 nucleotides matching TRBD1. The CDR3 is 17 residues long. The V gene end was trimmed by 3 bases and the J gene end by 2 bases; junction bases not matched to a gene: 7. Germline V CDR1 and CDR2: SGHTS, YDEGEE. The CDR3 nucleotides are TGTGCCAGCAGCTCCGGGACAGGGGGTCTGGGCAATCAGCCCCAGCATTTT. Its translation: CASSSGTGGLGNQPQHF.

V gene TRBV13 combines with J gene TRBJ2-5; 11 positions agree with TRBD2. With V trimmed by 3 bases and J by 7 bases, 13 bases remained unmatched. This CDR3 comprises 17 residues. Per the germline V gene, CDR1 is PRHDT and CDR2 is FYEKMQ (reference sequence). CDR3 bases: TGTGCCAGCAGCTTGATGACTAGCGGGGTGCGTGGTGGGACCCAGTACTTC. Residues: CASSLMTSGVRGGTQYF.

This chain joins TRBV4-2 and TRBJ1-2; 9 nucleotides match TRBD1. Trimming cost V 0 bases and J 4 bases; bases outside gene matches: 6. The CDR3 is 16 residues long. From germline, CDR1 is LGHNA and CDR2 YNFKEQ. CDR3 residues: CASSQDRTGEVYGYTF. DNA of the CDR3: TGTGCCAGCAGCCAAGACCGGACAGGGGAAGTCTATGGCTACACCTTC.

V and J are TRBV27 and TRBJ2-5, with 10 bases that match TRBD2. Germline V gene lookup returns CDR1 MNHEY and CDR2 SMNVEV (reference sequence). This CDR3 region has 17 residues. Trimming at V came to 5 bases and at J to 4 bases, leaving 13 bases not matched to a gene. The CDR3 spells CASSALTSGVYGETQYF. CDR3 DNA sequence: TGTGCCAGCAGTGCGCTCACTAGCGGGGTATACGGAGAGACCCAGTACTTC.